This TCR beta chain was documented in a study of T cells in narcolepsy. A word on this clone: Its antigen is unknown.

The CDR3 loop spans 13 amino acids. The ends were cut back, 10 bases at V and 1 base at J, with 13 bases in the middle. Germline V lookup: CDR1 MDHEN, CDR2 SYDVKM. The study, taken as a whole, reports: Autoreactive HCRT-specific and TRIB2-specific clonotypes were marked in same-patient CSF-versus-blood CD4+ comparisons.

Sequencing used immunoSEQ multiplex PCR; TCRdb keeps in-frame clones, though not all of them. The sample has about 32,000 clones, 79% seen once; the top ten hold 1.1%. Sequencing input: CD45RA- memory CD4+ T cells from PBMCs. The sequence came from a human donor with narcolepsy. The chain combines TRBV28 with TRBJ2-5; D is perhaps TRBD1 (7 bases). CDR3 residues: CATRGTVQETQYF. In nucleotides, the CDR3 is TGTGCCACTCGCGGGACAGTCCAAGAGACCCAGTACTTC.